This TCR beta chain was obtained from a study of shared clonotypes between healthy human individuals. Regarding this clone: The antigen is not known.

General study points: Some clonotypes were shared by all four sorted-subset donors, while others were not shared. The non-shared ones had lower generation probabilities than the shared ones. Roughly 5% of naive CD4 clonotypes were common to four donors.

With 8 bases removed from V and 1 base from J, the gap between germline ends came to 14 bases. Germline loops: CDR1 SNHLY, CDR2 FYNNEI. The CDR3 spans 14 residues. In the original processing: Filtering differed, since immunoSEQ gave only junction sequences and no quality scores. TCRdb's table, derived via immunoSEQ multiplex PCR, lists solely in-frame clones and lacks some. V and J calls and clone size are given by that table; D and trimming were obtained from the DNA. In the table there are over 950,000 clones, about 80% of which are singletons. Naive CD4+ cells were CD45RA-selected; the remaining cells were memory.

The TCR comes from a man between 18 and 29 years old in good health. Some clones in this sample may be carry-over from other donors' samples. V is TRBV2 and J is TRBJ2-5; D is uncertain. Material for sequencing was memory CD4+ T cells from PBMCs. Subset: CD45RA-negative fraction. CDR3 DNA sequence: TGTGCCAGCTCCTCCGGGCTAGGCCAAGAGACCCAGTACTTC. It specifies CASSSGLGQETQYF. The variable domain in full, with the rest retrieved from reference TRBV2 and TRBJ2-5, is EPEVTQTPSHQVTQMGQEVILRCVPISNHLYFYWYRQILGQKVEFLVSFYNNEISEKSEIFDDQFSVERPDGSNFTLKIRSTKLEDSAMYFCASSSGLGQETQYFGPGTRLLVL.